This TCR beta chain was obtained from a study of blood T cells in healthy people across ages (dated by TCRdb to about 2015). In the study overall: In model experiments, template switching captured roughly one uniquely barcoded TCR beta cDNA molecule for every two T cells. Age-related changes in TCR beta repertoire diversity were measured in the study by deep sequencing normalized with unique cDNA molecular identifiers. Four age groups were formed from the donors: young (average approximately 15 years), middle-aged (around 40), aged (62) and long-lived (82). To avoid experimental bias, donors of different ages were distributed randomly across sequencing lanes. Two additional independent replicas of 1 million unique cDNA reads from the same blood draw were analyzed for two donors (one aged 18 to 30 and one aged 80 or older). Overall results and qualifications from the work: There was a strong correlation between observed TCR beta diversity and the percentage of naive T cells measured by flow cytometry. Because profiling used bulk unsorted PBMCs, naive and antigen-experienced compartments could not be compared conclusively. Estimates of total diversity based on one million sequenced T cells were regarded as lower bounds and as underestimates. Observed TCR beta diversity per million T cells fell roughly linearly with age, and a significant reduction was already apparent by age approximately 41. Compared with the aged group, the long-lived group had more naive CD4+ T cells, fewer expanded clones and increased TCR diversity, a pattern suggesting age selection. Because donor CMV infection status was unknown, age-related changes in expanded clonotypes were potentially confounded.

Library preparation was by 5' RACE. TCRdb records Illumina HiSeq 2500 as the sequencer. A second PCR of 7 to 11 cycles was run with a J-beta primer mix and a sample-barcoded 5' primer. Each TCR beta cDNA molecule received a unique molecular identifier from a template-switch 5' adaptor carrying 12 random nucleotides. At least 2.5 million CDR3-containing paired-end reads were obtained from each sample. All of the RNA was converted into first-strand cDNA using the Mint cDNA synthesis kit, with a TRBC-specific oligonucleotide serving as the primer. Following uracil-DNA glycosylase treatment, a first 18-cycle PCR with universal primers M1SS and BC2_uni_R was performed on all cDNA. Regarding the original processing steps: Normalization of each sample was performed by random selection of 1 million high-quality reads, each carrying a distinct molecular identifier. Reads sharing molecular identifiers were discarded rather than binned into consensus sequences. MiTCR, set to a Q25 quality threshold and the strictest error-elimination algorithm, was used for CDR3 identification, clonotype clustering and error correction. A nonparametric unseen species model with Euler transformation was used to estimate lower-bound total TCR beta diversity. The public reads were reanalyzed by TCRdb: fastp trimming at Q25, MiXCR alignment, in-frame beta chains only. Each CDR3 protein gets just one entry, which takes the most common genes and DNA from the rows behind it. TCRdb's processing, not the study's, gives the V and J calls here. The sample has around 1,600,000 distinct CDR3 sequences on record, approximately 43% of them singletons. The ten largest account for 4% of the sample.

There are a few counts of this clonotype. The clone's antigen remains unknown. The junction differs from germline at one of its ends, possibly a read error. Donors were roughly 40 systemically healthy Caucasian individuals from Russia aged roughly 6 to 95 years. Each donor gave about 10 milliliters of peripheral blood, drawn into EDTA-treated Vacutainer tubes. Ficoll-Paque density-gradient centrifugation was used to isolate PBMCs, with at least 6 million per sample. Trizol reagent was used to extract total RNA from PBMCs, with at least 5.5 micrograms per sample. For every donor, flow cytometry on a PBMC aliquot measured the percentage of naive CD45RAhigh/CD27high T cells. Taken from cysteine to phenylalanine, the CDR3 has 16 residues. Solely the CDR3 DNA is kept, with 48 bases framed from the first base. According to the germline V gene, CDR1 reads MGHRA and CDR2 reads YSYEKL.

This clonotype was obtained from a woman aged 18-29 years in good health. Here the chain combines TRBV4-1 and TRBJ1-5, with 8 bases aligning to TRBD1. The source material was blood. The bases read TGCGCCAGTAGCCAAGAAGGCAGGGGGCGATATCAGCCCCAGCATTTT. This codes for CASSQEGRGRYQPQHF.